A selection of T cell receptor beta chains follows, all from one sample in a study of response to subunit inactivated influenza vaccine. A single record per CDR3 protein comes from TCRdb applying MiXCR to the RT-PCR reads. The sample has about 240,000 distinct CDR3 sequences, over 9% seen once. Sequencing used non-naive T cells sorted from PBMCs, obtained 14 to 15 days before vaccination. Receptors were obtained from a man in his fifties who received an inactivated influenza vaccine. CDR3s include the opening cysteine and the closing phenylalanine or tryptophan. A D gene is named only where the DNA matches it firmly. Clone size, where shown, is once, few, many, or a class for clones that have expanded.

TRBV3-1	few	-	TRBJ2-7	TGTGCCAGCAGCCCCCCTCTCGGCGCCGAGCAGTACTTC	CASSPPLGAEQYF
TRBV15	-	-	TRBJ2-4	TGTGCCACCAGCAGTCGCAGGGGGGTAGCGGGACCCAAAAACATTCAGTACTTC	CATSSRRGVAGPKNIQYF
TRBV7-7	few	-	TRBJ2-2	TGTGCCAGCAGCCGTGATTACACCGGGGAGCTGTTTTTT	CASSRDYTGELFF
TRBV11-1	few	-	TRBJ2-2	TGTGCCAGCAGCTTTGGATCTAACACCGGGGAGCTGTTTTTT	CASSFGSNTGELFF
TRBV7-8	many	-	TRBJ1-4	TGTGCCAGCAGCCGCCGGGGGGAATTGGGACTGTTTTTT	CASSRRGELGLFF
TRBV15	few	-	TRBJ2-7	TGTGCCACCAGCAGAACCCGGGACGGTACCTACGAGCAGTACTTC	CATSRTRDGTYEQYF
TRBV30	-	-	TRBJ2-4	TGTGCCTGGAGTTACAAAAATCATGCCAAAAACATTCAGTACTTC	CAWSYKNHAKNIQYF
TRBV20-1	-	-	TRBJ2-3	TGCAGTGCTAGAGCCCCGAGGGGGGGCACAGATACGCAGTATTTT	CSARAPRGGTDTQYF
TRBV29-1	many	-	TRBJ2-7	TGCAGCGTCGAAGTTGAAGGGGGATCCTCCTACGAGCAGTACTTC	CSVEVEGGSSYEQYF
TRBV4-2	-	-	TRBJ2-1	TGTGCCAGCAGCCAACCAACGGCGGGGGCTTTGTACAATGAGCAGTTCTTC	CASSQPTAGALYNEQFF
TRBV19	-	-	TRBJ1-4	TGTGCCAGCAGACTCGGGGGCACAACTAATGAAAAACTGTTTTTT	CASRLGGTTNEKLFF
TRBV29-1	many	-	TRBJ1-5	TGCAGCGCCCTGGGAGCTAGCAATCAGCCCCAGCATTTT	CSALGASNQPQHF
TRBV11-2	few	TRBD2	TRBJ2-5	TGTGCCAGCAGCTTAGGGGGCGGGAGGTCGACCCAGTACTTC	CASSLGGGRSTQYF
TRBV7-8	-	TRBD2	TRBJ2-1	TGTGCCAGCAGCTTCGGGAGGAATGAGCAGTTCTTC	CASSFGRNEQFF
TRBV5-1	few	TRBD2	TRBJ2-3	TGCGCCAGCAGCTTGGCCTTGATAGGTGCTAGCGGAGGCACAGATACGCAGTATTTT	CASSLALIGASGGTDTQYF
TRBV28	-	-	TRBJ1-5	TGTGCCAGCACCTCTGGACGTGGTTTTGGCAATCAGCCCCAGCATTTT	CASTSGRGFGNQPQHF
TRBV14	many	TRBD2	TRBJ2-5	TGTGCCAGCAGCCAAGATTACTCGACTAGCGGACTCCAAGAGACCCAGTACTTC	CASSQDYSTSGLQETQYF
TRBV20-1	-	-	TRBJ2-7	TGCAGTGCTAGTCGGGGGAGGCCCTACGAGCAGTACTTC	CSASRGRPYEQYF
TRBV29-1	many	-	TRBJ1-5	TGCAGCGTAGCCGGGACGCCGAATCAGCCCCAGCATTTT	CSVAGTPNQPQHF
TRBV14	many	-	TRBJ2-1	TGTGCCAGCAGCCAAGCCTCCGGGACTGCCTACAATGAGCAGTTCTTC	CASSQASGTAYNEQFF
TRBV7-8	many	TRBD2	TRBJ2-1	TGTGCCAGCAGCTTAAGGGCGGGAGGAGGCGATGAGCAGTTCTTC	CASSLRAGGGDEQFF
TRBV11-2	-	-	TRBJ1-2	TGTGCCAGCAGCCCCTCCGCCCCCGGGCGGTCAGATGTTCGGTATGGCTACACCTTC	CASSPSAPGRSDVRYGYTF
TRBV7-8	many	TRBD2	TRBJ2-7	TGTGCCAGCAGCTCGGGACTAGCGGGAGGCCCTGACTCCTACGAGCAGTACTTC	CASSSGLAGGPDSYEQYF
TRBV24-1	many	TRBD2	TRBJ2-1	TGTGCCACCAGTGATTCCGGGACTAGCGGCATCAATGAGCAGTTCTTC	CATSDSGTSGINEQFF
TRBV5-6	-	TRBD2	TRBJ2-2	TGTGCCAGCAGCTTGAGCCGGGGGGGACGTACCGGGGAGCTGTTTTTT	CASSLSRGGRTGELFF
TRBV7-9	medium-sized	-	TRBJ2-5	TGTGCCAGCAGCTTAGTAGAAGAGACCCAGTACTTC	CASSLVEETQYF
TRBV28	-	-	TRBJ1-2	TGTGCCAGCCGGGGGGGGCGAGGGGGCTACACCTTC	CASRGGRGGYTF
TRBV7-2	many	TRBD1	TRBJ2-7	TGTGCCAGCAGCTTAGCCCGGACAGGGACAGGGACTTCTCTCCGCGAGCAGTACTTC	CASSLARTGTGTSLREQYF
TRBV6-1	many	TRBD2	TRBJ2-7	TGTGCCAGCAGTCATAGCGGGGGGGCCTACGAGCAGTACTTC	CASSHSGGAYEQYF
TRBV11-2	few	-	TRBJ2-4	TGTGCCAGCAGCTCCCCCATCGAATCTATAGCCAAAAACATTCAGTACTTC	CASSSPIESIAKNIQYF
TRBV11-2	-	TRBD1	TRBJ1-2	TGTGCCAGCAGCTTAACCGGGACAGGGGGCGCACAAGGCTACACCTTC	CASSLTGTGGAQGYTF
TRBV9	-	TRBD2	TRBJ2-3	TGTGCCAGCAGCGTAGAAGGAGCGGGAGATAGCACAGATACGCAGTATTTT	CASSVEGAGDSTDTQYF
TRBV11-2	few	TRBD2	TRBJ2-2	TGTGCCAGCAGTCGGACTAGCGGATTCACCGGGGAGCTGTTTTTT	CASSRTSGFTGELFF
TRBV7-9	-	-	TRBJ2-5	TGTGCCAGCAGCTTAATAGGCAGAAGGGAGACCCAGTACTTC	CASSLIGRRETQYF
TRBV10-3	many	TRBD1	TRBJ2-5	TGTGCCATCAGCACAGGGGAAGAGACCCAGTACTTC	CAISTGEETQYF
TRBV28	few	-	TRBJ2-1	TGTGCCAGCAGTTTGAGGATAGACACCCACAATGAGCAGTTCTTC	CASSLRIDTHNEQFF
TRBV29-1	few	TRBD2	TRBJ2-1	TGCAGCGATGCGGGTCTGGGAGGGAAAAATAATGAGCAGTTCTTC	CSDAGLGGKNNEQFF
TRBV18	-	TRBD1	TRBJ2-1	TGTGCCAGCTCACCAGGACAGGGCCAGCAGTTCTTC	CASSPGQGQQFF
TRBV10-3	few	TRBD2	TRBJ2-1	TGTGCCATCAGCCCGGGACTAGCGGGAGGGACATCCTACAATGAGCAGTTCTTC	CAISPGLAGGTSYNEQFF
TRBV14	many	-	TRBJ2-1	TGTGCCAGCAGCCAAGATCGGGCTTTGATTAGGGCCAATGAGCAGTTCTTC	CASSQDRALIRANEQFF
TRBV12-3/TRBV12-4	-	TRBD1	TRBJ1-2	TGTGCCAGCAGTCTCCTTGGGACAGCATATGGCTACACCTTC	CASSLLGTAYGYTF
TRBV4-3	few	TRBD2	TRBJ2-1	TGCGCCAGCAGCCAAGGGAGCGGGACCTTGAATGAGCAGTTCTTC	CASSQGSGTLNEQFF
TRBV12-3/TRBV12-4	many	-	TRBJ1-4	TGTGCCAGCAGTCCGACAGCCACAACTAATGAAAAACTGTTTTTT	CASSPTATTNEKLFF
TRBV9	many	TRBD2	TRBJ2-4	TGTGCCAGCAGCGTAGGAGCGGGGTGGGCCAAAAACATTCAGTACTTC	CASSVGAGWAKNIQYF
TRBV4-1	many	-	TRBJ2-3	TGCGCCAGCAGCATTTCCCAGAGCACAGATACGCAGTATTTT	CASSISQSTDTQYF
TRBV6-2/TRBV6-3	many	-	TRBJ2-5	TGTGCCAGCAGTAATCGAGAGACCCAGTACTTC	CASSNRETQYF
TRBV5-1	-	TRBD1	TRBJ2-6	TGCGCCAGCAGCTTCGGACAGGGAGGCAACTCTGGGGCCAACGTCCTGACTTTC	CASSFGQGGNSGANVLTF
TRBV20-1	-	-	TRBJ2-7	TGCAGTGCTAGGGAGGATAACGAGCAGTACTTC	CSAREDNEQYF
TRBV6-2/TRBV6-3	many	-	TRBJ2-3	TGTGCCAGCAGTTTCTCCCCCGGAGATACGCAGTATTTT	CASSFSPGDTQYF
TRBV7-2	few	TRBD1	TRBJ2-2	TGTGCCAGCAGCCCGGACAGGGTAGCGGCCGGGGAGCTGTTTTTT	CASSPDRVAAGELFF
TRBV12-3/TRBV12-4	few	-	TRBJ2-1	TGTGCCAGCAACAGGGAACAGGACTATGAGCAGTTCTTC	CASNREQDYEQFF
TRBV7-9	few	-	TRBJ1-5	TGTGCCAGCAGTCCCGACAGAAGCAATCAGCCCCAGCATTTT	CASSPDRSNQPQHF
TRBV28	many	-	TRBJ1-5	TGTGCCAGCAGTTCTGGGCCTACGTCTCAGCCCCAGCATTTT	CASSSGPTSQPQHF
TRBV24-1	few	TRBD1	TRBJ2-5	TGTGCCACCAGTGATGGGAGACAGGGTGAGACCCAGTACTTC	CATSDGRQGETQYF
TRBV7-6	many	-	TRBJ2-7	TGTGCCAGCAGCTTAGCAGGGATTCAGAACGAGCAGTACTTC	CASSLAGIQNEQYF
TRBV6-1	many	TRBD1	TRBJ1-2	TGTGCCAGCAGCCTACACCGGACAGGGACCGGCTACACCTTC	CASSLHRTGTGYTF
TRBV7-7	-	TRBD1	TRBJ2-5	TGTGCTAGCAGCTTAGGGGGCTACACTAGTAGAGAGACCCAGTACTTC	CASSLGGYTSRETQYF